This T cell receptor (beta chain) was documented in a study of T cells in Graves' hyperthyroidism and ophthalmopathy (dated by TCRdb to the late 2010s). Study-wide context: Peripheral blood samples were taken at initial diagnosis, before any treatment was given. The 100 or so discovery patients were divided at random into training and test sets in a 7:3 ratio. Prospective prediction of ophthalmopathy was tested in an independent validation cohort of 18 to 20 hyperthyroidism patients and 17 patients who later progressed to ophthalmopathy. After blood sampling, hyperthyroidism patients were treated with methimazole at a starting dose of 30 mg daily, and ophthalmopathy patients were treated with high-dose intravenous methylprednisolone. A discovery cohort of about 100 patients, approximately 45 with Graves' ophthalmopathy and about 58 with stable Graves' hyperthyroidism, was used to find distinguishing TCR V-J signatures. According to the paper, TCR Vbeta CDR3 sequencing was carried out on about 140 peripheral blood samples, which came from more than 40 ophthalmopathy, 70 to 80 hyperthyroidism and roughly 17 progressor patients. Thyroid tissue and blood T-cell repertoires from more than five Graves' hyperthyroidism patients were also compared in the study. Beyond this particular receptor, the publication reports: Blood samples also contained most of the expanded thyroid clonotypes (frequency above 0.001), which suggests that blood repertoires may reflect thyroid immune responses. During validation, the model predicted progression to ophthalmopathy a median of around 7 months ahead of onset, with almost 71% sensitivity and roughly 75% specificity. No statistical method was used to set the sample size in advance, and investigators knew the group allocation. A model built on a 13 V-J signature distinguished ophthalmopathy from stable hyperthyroidism, reaching 85% to 90% sensitivity and around 82% specificity in cross-validation and 80%/75% in testing.

The TCR beta CDR3 regions were amplified from the RNA transcripts. The TCR CDR3 was subjected to a first round of RT-PCR using the HTBI primer set and the Qiagen OneStep RT-PCR kit. Libraries were constructed in a second round of multiplex PCR, after which size selection and purification were performed. Sequencing of the libraries was done on an Illumina HiSeq2000 using paired-end 100 bp reads. Concerning the study's data processing: SOAPnuke was used to process the raw data, throwing out any read that contained adapters or uncalled bases, had a mean Phred below 15, or lacked an exact constant-primer or identifier match. High-quality paired reads were merged using COPE v1.2.5, and each unique nucleotide sequence was defined as a clonotype. MiTCR v1.1 was used to align the clonotypes against IMGT TRBV, TRBD and TRBJ reference segments. The analysis included only V-J combinations with a frequency above 0.0001, which together covered 99% to 99.2% of the repertoires. A TCS score was defined as the ratio of F50 (clonal expansion) to E x V (chaos), with BLOSUM62-based TCRdist applied between CDR3 peptides within each V-J. Welch's t-statistics and random forest reduced 500 to 550 V-J features to some 14, which were used in a naive Bayes classifier (R e1071). TCRdb reworked the public reads: Q25 trimming with fastp, MiXCR clone assembly, productive beta chains retained. Each CDR3 protein appears once, grouped with its most common genes and DNA. TCRdb, not the original authors, processed these V and J calls. The sample has about 600,000 distinct CDR3 sequences on record, around 15% of them singletons. The ten most abundant clones make up approximately 3.5% of the sample.

This clonotype has a count of ten or more. This receptor's antigen is unknown. No base qualities exist here, and no much larger clone lies one base off it. Ophthalmopathy patients had moderately to severely active disease, Clinical Activity Score of at least 3, NOSPECS grade of at least 4, and duration under 3 months. Exclusion was applied to patients with uncontrolled infections, other autoimmune diseases, pregnancy or lactation. Diagnoses relied on clinical symptoms, serum thyroxine and TRAb, thyroid ultrasound and orbital computed tomography. Ficoll-Paque density gradient centrifugation was used to isolate PBMCs from about 10 ml of fresh peripheral blood. Total RNA was extracted using Trizol reagent, and RNA quality was assessed on an Agilent 2100 Bioanalyzer. V is cut back by 6 bases and J by 0 bases, with 4 bases in the junction unmatched. From the germline V gene, CDR1 is SNHLY and CDR2 is FYNNEI. There are 16 amino acids in the CDR3, from cysteine to phenylalanine inclusive. Only the CDR3 portion is preserved as DNA: 48 bases, with reading frame beginning at the first base.

This TCR was recovered from a woman aged 40 to 50 with Graves' ophthalmopathy. Sample: blood. The V gene is TRBV2 and the J gene is TRBJ2-1; TRBD2 aligns with 11 central bases. CDR3 protein: CASRPTSGSSYNEQFF. The DNA sequence is as follows: TGTGCCAGCAGACCCACTAGCGGGAGCTCCTACAATGAGCAGTTCTTC. The full variable domain, with segments outside the CDR3 supplied by the reference TRBV2 and TRBJ2-1 proteins, appears as EPEVTQTPSHQVTQMGQEVILRCVPISNHLYFYWYRQILGQKVEFLVSFYNNEISEKSEIFDDQFSVERPDGSNFTLKIRSTKLEDSAMYFCASRPTSGSSYNEQFFGPGTRLTVL.